The clone carrying this T cell receptor (beta chain) was seen just once. The data were obtained in a study of cytomegalovirus exposure and HLA in healthy donors. The germline CDR1 and CDR2 sequences are SGHTA and FQGNSA. The V end lost 5 bases, the J end lost 3 bases, and 16 bases lay between the germline ends. The CDR3 runs to 15 residues. PCR used 60 Vbeta primers and 13 Jbeta primers. Repertoires were generated with immunoSEQ multiplex PCR, while TCRdb's copy carries only in-frame clones and drops some. The sample has 80,000 to 90,000 clones; 60% to 80% are singletons. The TCR sequence derives from a man aged 40-50 years in good health and CMV-seronegative. The sequenced sample was PBMCs. The chain employs TRBV7-2 and TRBJ2-5, with D perhaps matching TRBD1 (8 bases). The CDR3 region has the DNA TGTGCCAGCAGCCCTCGACAGGGGAGGGAAGAGACCCAGTACTTC. Residues: CASSPRQGREETQYF.